The 11 T cell receptor beta chains below were found in one sample sequenced in a study of shared clonotypes between healthy human individuals. Repertoires were generated with immunoSEQ multiplex PCR, while TCRdb's copy carries only in-frame clones and drops some. The sample includes roughly 2 million clones, roughly 94% of them seen just once. Sample: naive CD4+ T cells sorted from blood. Described subset: CD45RA+ positively selected. The receptors derive from a man between 18 and 35 years old in good health.

The genes are TRBV11-2 and TRBJ1-6; D unclear. This CDR3 has 16 residues. Between the trimmed V and J ends, which lost 5 bases and 0 bases, there was a span of 11 bases. Germline V gene data show CDR1 as SGHAT and CDR2 as FQNNGV. CDR3 nucleotides: TGTGCCAGCAGCGTTATAGGAAGCTCCTATAATTCACCCCTCCACTTT. This sequence encodes CASSVIGSSYNSPLHF.

The genes are TRBV12-5 and TRBJ2-3; no firm D call. This CDR3 region has 12 residues. The V end was cut by 8 bases, the J end by 1 base, with 7 bases between. CDR1 is LGHNT and CDR2 is FRNRAP in the germline V gene. CDR3 residues: CASSMGTDTQYF. The CDR3 region has the DNA TGTGCTAGTTCGATGGGCACAGATACGCAGTATTTT.

This chain connects TRBV7-2 to TRBJ1-6; D possibly corresponds to TRBD1 (5 bases). The CDR3 runs 13 residues. Between the trimmed V and J ends, which lost 4 bases and 11 bases, there was a span of 12 bases. Germline CDR1 reads SGHTA; CDR2 reads FQGNSA. DNA of the CDR3: TGTGCCAGCAGCTCTAGGGGTTCGACACCCCTCCACTTT. Translation gives CASSSRGSTPLHF.

The chain carries TRBV5-1 and TRBJ2-5; D perhaps matches TRBD2 (6 bases). The CDR3 length is 14 residues. V was cut by 1 base and J by 5 bases, with 12 bases left in between. Germline-derived CDR1 and CDR2 are SGHRS and YFSETQ. DNA for the CDR3: TGCGCCAGCAGCTTGTCGGGGGATAAGGAGACCCAGTACTTC. It encodes CASSLSGDKETQYF.

This chain connects TRBV19 to TRBJ1-5; 9 positions agree with TRBD1. Trimming took 1 base from V and 4 from J; bases not matched to a gene: 2. Per germline, CDR1 LNHDA and CDR2 SQIVND (reference sequence). This CDR3 spans 15 amino acids. CDR3: CASSIGDRANQPQHF. Here the CDR3 DNA reads TGTGCCAGTAGTATAGGGGACAGGGCTAATCAGCCCCAGCATTTT. Together with reference TRBV19 and TRBJ1-5, the CDR3 gives the full variable domain: DGGITQSPKYLFRKEGQNVTLSCEQNLNHDAMYWYRQDPGQGLRLIYYSQIVNDFQKGDIAEGYSVSREKKESFPLTVTSAQKNPTAFYLCASSIGDRANQPQHFGDGTRLSIL.

J is TRBJ2-3 and V is TRBV6-4; TRBD2 matches at 11 bases. The CDR3 covers 15 residues. Germline lookup yields CDR1 MRHNA and CDR2 SNTAGT. V lost 6 bases, J lost 4 bases, and 6 bases stayed unmatched. CDR3 sequence: CASSALAGASDTQYF. The CDR3 DNA sequence: TGTGCCAGCAGCGCACTAGCGGGAGCGTCAGATACGCAGTATTTT.

V and J are TRBV7-9 and TRBJ2-5; 8 bases are shared with TRBD1. The germline gives CDR1 SEHNR, CDR2 FQNEAQ (reference sequence). This CDR3 is built from 15 residues. With 1 base clipped from V and 5 bases from J, the junction kept 6 bases outside the gene matches. CDR3 region: CASSLGQGREETQYF. CDR3 nucleotide sequence: TGTGCCAGCAGCTTAGGACAGGGGCGAGAGGAGACCCAGTACTTC. Looking up the rest from reference TRBV7-9 and TRBJ2-5 gives the full variable domain: DTGVSQNPRHKITKRGQNVTFRCDPISEHNRLYWYRQTLGQGPEFLTYFQNEAQLEKSRLLSDRFSAERPKGSFSTLEIQRTEQGDSAMYLCASSLGQGREETQYFGPGTRLLVL.

Note on this clone: The same CDR3 also results from other DNA sequences found in this sample. CDR3 coding DNA: TGTGCCAGCAGCTCCGGACAGGGAGGTGAAAAACTGTTTTTT. This sequence encodes CASSSGQGGEKLFF. The rearrangement links TRBV7-9 to TRBJ1-4; 8 bases align to TRBD1. J lost 7 bases, V lost 4 bases, and 5 bases had no gene match. Germline assignment: CDR1 SEHNR and CDR2 FQNEAQ (reference sequence). The CDR3 has 14 residues. The variable domain in full, with the rest retrieved from reference TRBV7-9 and TRBJ1-4, is DTGVSQNPRHKITKRGQNVTFRCDPISEHNRLYWYRQTLGQGPEFLTYFQNEAQLEKSRLLSDRFSAERPKGSFSTLEIQRTEQGDSAMYLCASSSGQGGEKLFFGSGTQLSVL.

The rearrangement links TRBV4-2 to TRBJ1-1; D unclear. The CDR3 has 15 residues. CDR1 and CDR2 from the germline V gene are LGHNA and YNFKEQ. V was clipped by 0 bases and J by 3 bases, with 11 bases between them. Here the CDR3 reads CASSQDLVRDTEAFF. CDR3 sequence (DNA): TGTGCCAGCAGCCAAGATCTAGTGAGGGACACTGAAGCTTTCTTT.

The genes are TRBV6-5 and TRBJ1-5; D might be TRBD1 (5 bases). The length of the CDR3 is 13 residues. Trimming removed 6 bases at V and 5 bases at J, with 11 bases between. From germline, CDR1 is MNHEY and CDR2 SVGAGI. This CDR3 reads CASRFREDQPQHF. Here the CDR3 DNA reads TGTGCCAGCAGATTCAGGGAAGATCAGCCCCAGCATTTT.

To note about this clone: The sample contains more than one DNA sequence encoding this CDR3. The chain is built from TRBV18 and TRBJ2-2, with TRBD1 as a possible D gene (5 bases). Germline assignment: CDR1 KGHSH and CDR2 LQKENI. Between the trimmed V and J ends, which lost 2 bases and 5 bases, there was a span of 12 bases. The CDR3 is 15 residues long. The CDR3 bases are TGTGCCAGCTCACCAGGCCAGGGCGGAACCGGGGAGCTGTTTTTT. Translated: CASSPGQGGTGELFF.